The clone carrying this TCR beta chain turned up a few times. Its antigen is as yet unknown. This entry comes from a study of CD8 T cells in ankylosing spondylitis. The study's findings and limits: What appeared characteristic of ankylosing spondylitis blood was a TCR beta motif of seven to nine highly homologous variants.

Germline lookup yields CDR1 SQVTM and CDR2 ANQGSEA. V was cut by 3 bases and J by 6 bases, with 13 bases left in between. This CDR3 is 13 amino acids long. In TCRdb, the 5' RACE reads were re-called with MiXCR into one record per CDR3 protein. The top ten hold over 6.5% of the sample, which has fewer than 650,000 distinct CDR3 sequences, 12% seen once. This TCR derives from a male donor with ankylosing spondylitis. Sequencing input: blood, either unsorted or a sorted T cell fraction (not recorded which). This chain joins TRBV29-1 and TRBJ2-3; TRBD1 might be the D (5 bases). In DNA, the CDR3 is TGCAGCGTTGACGACAGAGTCGCCGATACGCAGTATTTT. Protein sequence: CSVDDRVADTQYF.